This T cell receptor (beta chain) was recovered during a study of blood T cells in healthy people across ages. Findings of the study overall: There was a strong correlation between TCR beta diversity and naive T cell percentage. Since the PBMCs were unsorted, naive and antigen-experienced cells could not be conclusively compared.

The CDR3 consists of 15 residues. Trimming cost V 4 bases and J 2 bases, with 13 bases left between them. To note about this clonotype: Its antigen is undetermined.

Primed by a sample-barcoded 5' primer and a J-beta primer mix, a second PCR proceeded for about 7 to 11 cycles. TCRdb processed the 5' RACE reads anew with MiXCR; each CDR3 protein has one entry. The table lists 800,000 or so distinct CDR3 sequences, around 45% of them singletons, with roughly 20% in the top ten. Isolation of PBMCs gave at least 6.5 million cells per sample. The material sequenced was blood. This clonotype originated in an elderly man in good health. The chain carries TRBV12-3 or TRBV12-4 and TRBJ2-3; weak D call: TRBD2 (6 bases). CDR3 DNA sequence: TGTGCCAGCAGTTCTCGACTAGACCACACAGATACGCAGTATTTT. Translation: CASSSRLDHTDTQYF.